The 18 T cell receptor beta chains presented below share a single source sample, sequenced in a study of T cell changes during pregnancy in multiple sclerosis. Assay used: immunoSEQ multiplex PCR; TCRdb lists only in-frame clones, some missing. This table holds approximately 97,000 clones, about nine tenths found once. This specimen was peripheral blood, taken after pregnancy. Source of these receptors: a female donor in good health, enrolled as a control in a pregnancy study.

This clone was observed once. The J gene is TRBJ1-6, the V gene TRBV5-1; 7 bases match TRBD1. J lost 1 base, V lost 3 bases, and 4 bases had no gene match. The CDR3 is 16 amino acids. The germline V gene encodes CDR1 SGHRS and CDR2 YFSETQ. The CDR3 sequence is CASSWDSLSYNSPLHF. The CDR3 nucleotides are TGCGCCAGCAGCTGGGACAGCCTTTCCTATAATTCACCCCTCCACTTT. Full variable domain (missing parts from reference TRBV5-1 and TRBJ1-6): KAGVTQTPRYLIKTRGQQVTLSCSPISGHRSVSWYQQTPGQGLQFLFEYFSETQRNKGNFPGRFSGRQFSNSRSEMNVSTLELGDSALYLCASSWDSLSYNSPLHFGNGTRLTVT.

The chain links TRBV16 to TRBJ1-2; D is unclear. V lost 1 base to trimming and J lost 2 bases, with 14 bases between them. Per the germline V gene, CDR1 is KGHSY and CDR2 is FQNENV. CDR3 length: 16 amino acids. In DNA form, the CDR3 reads TGTGCCAGCAGCCAATACCCTCTGGGAGAAAACTATGGCTACACCTTC. This sequence encodes CASSQYPLGENYGYTF.

The chain employs TRBV2 and TRBJ1-1, with 7 bases matching TRBD1. Unmatched junction bases numbered 2, after V lost 9 bases and J lost 1 base. The CDR3 is 12 amino acids. In germline, CDR1 is SNHLY, CDR2 FYNNEI. Written as DNA, the CDR3 is TGTGCCAGGGGGGACAGGAACACTGAAGCTTTCTTT. Translation gives CARGDRNTEAFF.

The chain employs TRBV28 and TRBJ2-7; D is uncertain. The CDR3 length is 15 residues. With 4 bases removed from V and 2 bases from J, the gap between germline ends came to 15 bases. Germline loops: CDR1 MDHEN, CDR2 SYDVKM. The CDR3 spells CASSSGQFGTYEQYF. The CDR3 DNA follows: TGTGCCAGCAGTTCTGGGCAGTTCGGAACCTACGAGCAGTACTTC.

The chain is built from TRBV7-9 and TRBJ1-5; 9 positions agree with TRBD1. The CDR3 extends over 16 amino acids. Germline CDR1 and CDR2: SEHNR and FQNEAQ (reference sequence). V lost 3 bases and J lost 3; bases outside the gene matches: 6. CDR3 protein: CASSLGTGPNNQPQHF. The CDR3 nucleotides are TGTGCCAGCAGCTTGGGGACAGGGCCTAACAATCAGCCCCAGCATTTT.

This clone was seen just once. The chain recombines TRBV5-4 with TRBJ2-2; 10 positions agree with TRBD1. The CDR3 runs to 17 residues. Germline V lookup: CDR1 SGHNT, CDR2 YYREEE (reference sequence). Trimming removed 2 bases from V and 5 bases from J; junction bases left unmatched: 9. CDR3 loop: CASSLPGGTGVTGELFF. CDR3 nucleotide sequence: TGTGCCAGCAGCTTACCTGGCGGGACAGGGGTAACCGGGGAGCTGTTTTTT.

V is TRBV4-3 and J is TRBJ1-6; 7 bases align to TRBD1. V was pared by 2 bases and J by 1 base, with 11 bases of the junction left unmatched. Per germline, CDR1 LGHNA and CDR2 YSLEER. This CDR3 has 19 residues. The CDR3 here is CASSQLPGQTGSYNSPLHF. In nucleotides, the CDR3 is TGCGCCAGCAGCCAACTTCCGGGACAGACTGGATCCTATAATTCACCCCTCCACTTT.

The chain recombines TRBV27 with TRBJ2-3; D is possibly TRBD1 (6 bases). V was shortened by 5 bases and J by 3 bases, with 15 bases between the two germline ends. Germline values: CDR1 MNHEY, CDR2 SMNVEV (reference sequence). The CDR3 consists of 15 residues. The CDR3 is CASSPTNRATDTQYF. Here the CDR3 DNA reads TGTGCCAGCAGTCCAACCAACAGGGCGACAGATACGCAGTATTTT.

The gene calls are TRBV5-1 and TRBJ2-1; D might be TRBD1 (5 bases). The CDR3 loop spans 12 amino acids. V gave up 0 bases and J gave up 8 bases, with 6 bases separating them. Germline V gives CDR1 SGHRS, CDR2 YFSETQ. CDR3 sequence (DNA): TGCGCCAGCAGCTTGGGGGGCGATGAGCAGTTCTTC. Protein product: CASSLGGDEQFF.

This chain joins TRBV28 and TRBJ1-6; D might be TRBD1 (6 bases). This CDR3 spans 14 amino acids. The V gene lost 3 bases and the J gene lost 7 bases, with 10 bases spanning the gap. CDR1 MDHEN and CDR2 SYDVKM come from the germline V gene. The DNA of the CDR3 is TGTGCCAGCAGTTTCGGACAGCCAAATTCACCCCTCCACTTT. It codes for CASSFGQPNSPLHF.

The V call is TRBV7-9, the J call TRBJ2-2; a weak D match, TRBD2 (6 bases). V was pared by 1 base and J by 7 bases, with 10 bases between. The CDR3 totals 14 residues. Germline values: CDR1 SEHNR, CDR2 FQNEAQ (reference sequence). DNA of the CDR3: TGTGCCAGCAGCTTAGTCCTAGCGATCGGGGAGCTGTTTTTT. Protein product: CASSLVLAIGELFF.

This clone has a single count. The gene calls are TRBV7-3 and TRBJ1-2, with 8 bases lining up with TRBD1. CDR1 is SGHTA, CDR2 FQGTGA, per germline. After removal of 5 bases from V and 5 bases from J, the junction contained 1 base not matched to a gene. This CDR3 is built from 12 residues. The CDR3 DNA is TGTGCCAGCAGCCGACAGGGGTATGGCTACACCTTC. Amino acid sequence: CASSRQGYGYTF.

About this clone itself: A junction end diverges from the germline sequence, so it may reflect a read error. The V gene is TRBV4-1, the J gene TRBJ2-1; 7 bases are a match to TRBD1. The CDR3 consists of 15 residues. Per the germline V gene, CDR1 is MGHRA and CDR2 is YSYEKL. The CDR3 protein is CASSRPGTAYKEQFF. The CDR3 nucleotides are TGCGCCAGCAGCCGACCCGGGACAGCCTACAAAGAGCAGTTCTTC.

The V call is TRBV28, the J call TRBJ1-5; D gene uncertain. V lost 6 bases, J lost 15 bases, and 30 bases lay in between. CDR1 and CDR2 from the germline V gene are MDHEN and SYDVKM. The CDR3 sequence is 16 residues long. This CDR3 is CASSLQSAPASRRTHF. The CDR3 coding sequence is TGTGCCAGCAGCCTTCAATCAGCCCCAGCATCGAGGAGGACGCATTTT.

The V and J genes are TRBV19 and TRBJ1-2; no clear D gene. The V gene lost 8 bases and the J gene lost 7 bases, with 17 bases spanning the gap. The CDR3 consists of 13 residues. Germline V gene lookup returns CDR1 LNHDA and CDR2 SQIVND (reference sequence). The CDR3 DNA reads as TGTGCCAGTTCAGGAGCCGGCGGAGGTGGCTACACCTTC. This gives the protein CASSGAGGGGYTF. Complete variable domain (other parts from reference TRBV19 and TRBJ1-2): DGGITQSPKYLFRKEGQNVTLSCEQNLNHDAMYWYRQDPGQGLRLIYYSQIVNDFQKGDIAEGYSVSREKKESFPLTVTSAQKNPTAFYLCASSGAGGGGYTFGSGTRLTVV.

This clone appeared a single time. The chain couples TRBV11-3 to TRBJ1-5; 9 nucleotides align to TRBD1. Germline values: CDR1 SGHNT, CDR2 YENEEA. This CDR3 comprises 16 residues. The DNA of the CDR3 is TGTCCCCCCCGGCGGGACAGGGATTATAGCAATCAGCCCCAGCATTTT. It yields the protein CPPRRDRDYSNQPQHF.

The V gene is TRBV4-1, the J gene TRBJ1-5; D gene uncertain. The length of the CDR3 is 15 residues. The V end was cut by 1 base, the J end by 11 bases, with 18 bases between. Germline CDR1 MGHRA, CDR2 YSYEKL. DNA for the CDR3: TGCGCCAGCAGCCAAGCCCGACACGGCCGGGAAACCCAGCATTTT. This translates into CASSQARHGRETQHF.

The chain couples TRBV7-2 to TRBJ1-1; 8 nucleotides align to TRBD1. The CDR3 covers 14 residues. The germline CDR1 and CDR2 sequences are SGHTA and FQGNSA. With 3 bases clipped from V and 5 bases from J, the junction kept 5 bases outside the gene matches. In nucleotides, the CDR3 is TGTGCCAGCAGCTTGGACAGGGCGGGGACTGAAGCTTTCTTT. It codes for CASSLDRAGTEAFF.